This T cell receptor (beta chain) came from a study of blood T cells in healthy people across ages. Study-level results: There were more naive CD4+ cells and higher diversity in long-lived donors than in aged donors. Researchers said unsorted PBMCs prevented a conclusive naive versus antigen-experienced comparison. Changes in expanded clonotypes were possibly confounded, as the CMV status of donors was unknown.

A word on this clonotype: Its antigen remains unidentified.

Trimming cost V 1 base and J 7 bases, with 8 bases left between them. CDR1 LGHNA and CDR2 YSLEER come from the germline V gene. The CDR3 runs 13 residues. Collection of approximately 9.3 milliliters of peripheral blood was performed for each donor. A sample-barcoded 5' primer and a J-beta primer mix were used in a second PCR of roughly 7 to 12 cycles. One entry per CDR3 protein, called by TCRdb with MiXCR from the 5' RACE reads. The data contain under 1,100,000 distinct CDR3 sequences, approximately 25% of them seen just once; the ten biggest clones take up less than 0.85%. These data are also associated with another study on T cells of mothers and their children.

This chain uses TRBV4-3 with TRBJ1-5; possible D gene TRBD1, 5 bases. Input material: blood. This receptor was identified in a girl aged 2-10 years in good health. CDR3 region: CASSQAEGQPQHF. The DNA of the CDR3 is TGCGCCAGCAGCCAAGCGGAGGGGCAGCCCCAGCATTTT.